This T cell receptor beta chain was documented in a study of blood T cell repertoires in COVID-19. Generated by immunoSEQ multiplex PCR, the TCRdb table keeps only in-frame clones and is missing some. This sample has some 200,000 clones; about four fifths occur once, and the top ten carry about 1.3%. This CDR3 is 13 amino acids long. With 3 bases clipped from V and 10 bases from J, the junction kept 6 bases outside the gene matches. This chain connects TRBV12-3 or TRBV12-4 to TRBJ2-1; 7 nucleotides align to TRBD2. Material for sequencing was PBMCs or T cells enriched from blood (not recorded which). The TCR was taken from a woman between 40 and 50 years old with acute COVID-19. The CDR3 protein is CASSFLREREQFF. The CDR3 DNA follows: TGTGCCAGCAGTTTTCTGCGGGAGAGGGAGCAGTTCTTC.